The source of this T cell receptor (beta chain) is a study of PD-L1 blockade in urothelial cancer (dated by TCRdb to 2016 to 2017). Regarding the complete study: Every patient began therapy in about 2014 and was given atezolizumab 1,200 mg intravenously every 3 weeks. About 85% of the 29 patients were identified as males with urothelial cancer of bladder origin, and a prior smoking history was reported by 18 of 29 patients. Patients had an ECOG performance status of 0 or 1 and had received between 0 and 3 prior chemotherapy regimens. Durable clinical benefit was achieved by nine patients but not by the remaining 20. Blood samples yielded a median of about 150,000 T cells and more than 80,000 unique TCRs, with median clonality approximately 0.08. Pretreatment tumor samples, along with matched peripheral blood serially collected before and after atezolizumab treatment, were subjected to TCR sequencing. In the same patients, whole exome sequencing and RNA sequencing of pretreatment tumors were performed in addition to TCR sequencing. Blood samples were analyzed 3 weeks after the start of treatment (second dose) and 6 weeks after the start of treatment. The study was an exploratory multi-omic analysis of somatic, immune and clinical correlates of response to PD-L1 blockade with atezolizumab in urothelial cancer. Around 29 patients had pretreatment blood TCR-seq, 24 had at least one posttreatment blood collection, and 24 had tumor TCR-seq. Durable clinical benefit was defined as progression-free survival longer than 6 months, and TCR features were also tested against progression-free and overall survival.

The sample's time point label, decoded: pretreatment peripheral blood. The cohort comprised 29 patients with locally advanced or metastatic urothelial carcinoma treated at Memorial Sloan Kettering on a trial protocol. Peripheral blood mononuclear cells were collected from each patient pretreatment and during treatment, giving between 1 and 8 total time points per patient. The Qiagen DNeasy Blood extraction kit was used to purify genomic DNA from total PBMCs and tumor samples. Collected pretreatment and during treatment, PBMCs were isolated and stored as previously described. As to this clone: Its antigen specificity is not known. No base quality information exists; no much larger clone differs at one position.

Synthetic TCR analog templates were spiked into each PCR to estimate absolute template abundance from read counts. Using the immunoSEQ assay, TCRbeta CDR3 regions were amplified from genomic DNA with bias-controlled V and J gene primers. Rearranged TCRbeta segments were sequenced at approximately 20X coverage. As for how the authors treated the data: Sequencing errors were corrected by clustering, and CDR3s were annotated against IMGT so that V, D and J genes could be assigned. Downstream analyses used only productive TCRbeta rearrangements and left out out-of-frame or stop-codon sequences. To compute clonality, Shannon entropy was normalized by the log of the number of unique productive sequences and then subtracted from one. Fisher's exact test with Benjamini-Hochberg correction, using a cutoff of adjusted p below 0.01, was how clones that differed between time points or between blood and tumor were identified. TCRdb stores this immuneACCESS table with in-frame sequences only. Part of the clones is absent; in the studies checked, under half of the shortfall reflects unresolved V genes, and no reason is known for the rest. The V and J calls and the clone size are those of that table, but D and trimming were determined from the DNA. This sample comprises about 74,000 clones, about nine tenths of them detected only once. Of the sample, 4.5% is held by the ten largest clones.

Overall study results and their limits: Improved progression-free and overall survival was associated with having pretreatment peripheral blood TCR clonality below the median. Because the sample size was small (n of about 29) and many exploratory analyses were performed, the results are intended to be hypothesis-generating. Greater expansion of tumor-associated TCR clones in peripheral blood 3 weeks after the start of treatment was observed in patients with durable benefit (n of about 24, p = 0.022).

The germline V gene gives CDR1 as ENHRY and CDR2 as SYGVKD. The CDR3 covers 16 residues, taking in both the cysteine and the phenylalanine. The retained sequence is limited to the CDR3, 48 bases, with the frame set at the first base. V is trimmed back by 2 bases and J by 4 bases, and the junction contains 7 bases that no gene match accounts for. The TCR comes from a man between 65 and 85 years old with urothelial cancer. Sequences were derived from PBMCs, sampled around atezolizumab (anti-PD-L1) treatment. The V and J segments used are TRBV10-3 and TRBJ1-2; the central 10 bases match TRBD1. The encoded CDR3 is CAISEHGTGAGYGYTF. The DNA sequence follows: TGTGCCATCAGTGAGCACGGGACAGGGGCAGGCTATGGCTACACCTTC.